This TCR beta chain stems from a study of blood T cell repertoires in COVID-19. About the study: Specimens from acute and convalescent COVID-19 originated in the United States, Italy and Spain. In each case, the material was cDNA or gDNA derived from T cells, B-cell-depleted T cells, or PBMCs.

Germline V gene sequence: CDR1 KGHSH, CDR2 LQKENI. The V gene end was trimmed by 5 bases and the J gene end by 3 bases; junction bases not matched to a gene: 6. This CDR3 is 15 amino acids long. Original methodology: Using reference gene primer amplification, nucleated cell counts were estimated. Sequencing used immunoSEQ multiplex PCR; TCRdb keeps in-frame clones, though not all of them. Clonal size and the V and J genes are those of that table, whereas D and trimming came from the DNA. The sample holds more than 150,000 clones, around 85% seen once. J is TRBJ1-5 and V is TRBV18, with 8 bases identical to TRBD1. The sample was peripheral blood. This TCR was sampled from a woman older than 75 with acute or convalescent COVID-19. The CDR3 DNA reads TGTGCCAGCTCATCCGGGACAGGCCTCAATCAGCCCCAGCATTTT. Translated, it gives CASSSGTGLNQPQHF.